Below, 27 T cell receptor beta chains from the same sample are listed, as sequenced in a study of a mutant IDH1 vaccine in newly diagnosed glioma (dated by TCRdb to the early 2020s). Libraries were built with the immunoSEQ multiplex PCR assay. TCRdb retrieved this table from immuneACCESS and kept in-frame rearrangements only. Not all clones are present; in checked studies, unresolved V genes account for under half, and no reason is known for the remainder. This sample gives about 20,000 clones in total; around 85% of them show up just once. The ten largest clones capture around 5.8% of the sample. The time point tag for this specimen amounts to: baseline, week 1 (first vaccination visit). This specimen's treatment or condition label, per the study, means: pre-vaccination baseline after standard-of-care therapy. The sample was PBMCs, taken from a glioma patient treated with radiotherapy, temozolomide or both. The receptors come from a man in his forties with glioma.

A few counts support this clone. V is TRBV11-2 and J is TRBJ1-1; D might be TRBD1 (5 bases). The V gene's germline CDR1 is SGHAT and CDR2 FQNNGV. This CDR3 has 13 residues. The ends were cut back, 7 bases at V and 8 bases at J, with 17 bases in the middle. As DNA, the CDR3 is TGTGCCAGCACCCTTCAGGGTTTGAGGGAAGCTTTCTTT. The encoded protein is CASTLQGLREAFF.

V is TRBV19 and J is TRBJ1-5; possibly TRBD1 for D (6 bases). The ends were cut back, 5 bases at V and 3 bases at J, with 11 bases in the middle. Germline-derived CDR1 and CDR2 are LNHDA and SQIVND (reference sequence). The CDR3 sequence is 14 residues long. The CDR3 DNA reads as TGTGCCAGTAGTGCTACAGGGTACAATCAGCCCCAGCATTTT. It codes for CASSATGYNQPQHF.

The count of this clone is one. The V gene is TRBV7-2, the J gene TRBJ2-1; D gene ambiguous. CDR3 length: 14 residues. Trimming removed 5 bases from V and 8 bases from J, with 16 bases in between. Germline V gene sequence: CDR1 SGHTA, CDR2 FQGNSA. The CDR3 sequence: CASSLQSRGDEQFF. In DNA, the CDR3 is TGTGCCAGCAGCCTCCAGTCTCGCGGCGATGAGCAGTTCTTC.

This chain uses TRBV15 with TRBJ1-3, with D uncertain. The CDR3 contains 16 residues. The germline CDR1 and CDR2 sequences are LNHNV and YYDKDF (reference sequence). Trimming left V 0 bases short and J 5 bases short, with 14 bases between. The CDR3 region has the DNA TGTGCCACCAGCAGAGATGGAGAGGCGGCCCGAAACACCATATATTTT. It specifies CATSRDGEAARNTIYF.

The V gene is TRBV2, the J gene TRBJ2-7; 8 nucleotides match TRBD1. The V segment lost 10 bases and the J segment 7 bases; nucleotides outside the gene matches: 12. CDR1 and CDR2 (germline): SNHLY, FYNNEI. CDR3 size: 13 residues. The CDR3 sequence is CATQGDRLGEQYV. In DNA, the CDR3 is TGTGCCACCCAAGGGGACAGGTTGGGAGAGCAGTACGTC.

The chain is built from TRBV6-5 and TRBJ1-5, with 7 nucleotides matching TRBD1. CDR1 MNHEY and CDR2 SVGAGI come from the germline V gene. This CDR3 has 14 amino acids. Trimming at V came to 6 bases and at J to 4 bases, leaving 6 bases not matched to a gene. CDR3 loop: CASRLSGGNQPQHF. As DNA, the CDR3 is TGTGCCAGCAGGCTATCAGGGGGAAATCAGCCCCAGCATTTT.

CDR3 DNA: TGCGCCAGCAGCTTGGCCGACAGCTCTAGGGCTTTCTTT. Its translation is CASSLADSSRAFF. The genes are TRBV5-1 and TRBJ1-1, with D perhaps TRBD1 (5 bases). The length of the CDR3 is 13 residues. CDR1 is SGHRS and CDR2 is YFSETQ in the germline V gene. V gave up 0 bases and J gave up 11 bases, with 14 bases separating them.

This clone came up a few times. The DNA of the CDR3 is TGTGCCAGCAGCGTAAACACGGTGTTCTCCTACAATGAGCAGTTCTTC. Its translation: CASSVNTVFSYNEQFF. This sequence joins TRBV9 and TRBJ2-1; D gene uncertain. Germline assignment: CDR1 SGDLS and CDR2 YYNGEE. V lost 1 base and J 0 bases, leaving 11 bases between the germline ends. The CDR3 spans 16 residues.

The V and J genes are TRBV18 and TRBJ1-5, with 10 bases aligning to TRBD1. The V segment lost 3 bases and the J segment 2 bases; nucleotides outside the gene matches: 1. The CDR3 has 15 amino acids. CDR1 and CDR2 from the germline V gene are KGHSH and LQKENI. CDR3 bases: TGTGCCAGCTCACCGACAGGGGGCGGCAATCAGCCCCAGCATTTT. Translation: CASSPTGGGNQPQHF.

The V call is TRBV10-2, the J call TRBJ1-5; possibly TRBD1 for D (5 bases). CDR3 length: 12 amino acids. V shed 3 bases and J shed 7 bases, with 7 bases lying between them. CDR1 is WSHSY and CDR2 is SAAADI in the germline V gene. The CDR3, as DNA: TGCGCCAGCAGTGACAGGGACCAGCCCCAGCATTTT. Translation gives CASSDRDQPQHF.

This sequence joins TRBV30 and TRBJ1-4; D remains unclear. There are 13 residues in the CDR3. V was shortened by 6 bases and J by 3 bases, with 11 bases between the two germline ends. Germline V lookup: CDR1 GTSNPN, CDR2 SVGIG (reference sequence). The CDR3 spells CACREDANEKLFF. The CDR3, as DNA: TGTGCCTGCCGGGAGGATGCTAATGAAAAACTGTTTTTT.

V and J are TRBV5-1 and TRBJ2-3, with D perhaps TRBD2 (5 bases). CDR1 and CDR2 from the germline V gene are SGHRS and YFSETQ. Trimming removed 3 bases from V and 2 bases from J, with 13 bases in between. This CDR3 region has 15 residues. The CDR3 loop is CASSSSGISTDTQYF. As DNA, the CDR3 is TGCGCCAGCAGCTCATCCGGGATCTCCACAGATACGCAGTATTTT. Based on the CDR3 plus reference TRBV5-1 and TRBJ2-3, the full variable domain is KAGVTQTPRYLIKTRGQQVTLSCSPISGHRSVSWYQQTPGQGLQFLFEYFSETQRNKGNFPGRFSGRQFSNSRSEMNVSTLELGDSALYLCASSSSGISTDTQYFGPGTRLTVL.

The chain recombines TRBV4-1 with TRBJ1-4; 7 bases are a match to TRBD1. V lost 4 bases, J lost 1 base, and 3 bases stayed unmatched. The CDR3 is 15 amino acids. CDR1 and CDR2 (germline): MGHRA, YSYEKL. The CDR3 nucleotides read TGCGCCAGCAGCCCGGGACAGCTAACTAATGAAAAACTGTTTTTT. It yields the protein CASSPGQLTNEKLFF.

The V gene is TRBV10-3, the J gene TRBJ2-3; 13 nucleotides agree with TRBD2. From germline, CDR1 is ENHRY and CDR2 SYGVKD. Germline trimming cut 6 bases from V and 3 bases from J; bases unmatched to any gene: 3. The CDR3 loop spans 15 amino acids. CDR3 residues: CAISGLAGETDTQYF. The CDR3 region has the DNA TGTGCCATCAGCGGACTAGCGGGGGAGACAGATACGCAGTATTTT.

The V call is TRBV6-4, the J call TRBJ1-2; TRBD1 is a possible D gene (5 bases). This CDR3 has 14 amino acids. Germline assignment: CDR1 MRHNA and CDR2 SNTAGT. V lost 8 bases and J lost 2, with 15 bases in between. The CDR3 loop reads CASSPRGRNYGYTF. The CDR3 coding sequence is TGTGCCAGCTCTCCCCGGGGACGAAACTATGGCTACACCTTC.

The rearrangement links TRBV7-2 to TRBJ1-1; perhaps TRBD1 as D (6 bases). With 0 bases removed from V and 8 bases from J, the gap between germline ends came to 19 bases. The CDR3 extends over 16 amino acids. The germline gives CDR1 SGHTA, CDR2 FQGNSA. The CDR3 nucleotides are TGTGCCAGCAGCTTAGCGTGGCCCACAGGGCGATTCGAAGCTTTCTTT. It is translated as CASSLAWPTGRFEAFF.

This rearrangement joins TRBV6-5 to TRBJ2-2; D not resolved. This CDR3 region has 14 residues. The V gene's germline CDR1 is MNHEY and CDR2 SVGAGI. V was clipped by 8 bases and J by 0 bases, with 10 bases between them. CDR3 protein: CASRLDANTGELFF. CDR3 DNA sequence: TGTGCCAGCCGTTTGGACGCGAACACCGGGGAGCTGTTTTTT.

The chain recombines TRBV19 with TRBJ1-5; tentatively, D is TRBD1 (6 bases). The CDR3 length is 14 residues. V lost 6 bases, J lost 6 bases, and 15 bases lay in between. CDR1 and CDR2 (germline): LNHDA, SQIVND (reference sequence). In nucleotides, the CDR3 is TGTGCCAGTAGCCTGGCAGGGGAACGTCAGCCCCAGCATTTT. This sequence encodes CASSLAGERQPQHF.

This rearrangement joins TRBV4-1 to TRBJ1-1, with D unclear. The CDR3 is made up of 15 amino acids. Trimming took 1 base from V and 3 from J, leaving 12 bases between them. Germline V CDR1 and CDR2: MGHRA, YSYEKL. The CDR3 coding sequence is TGCGCCAGCAGCCAAGCTCTCTTTTTGGACACTGAAGCTTTCTTT. Translating gives CASSQALFLDTEAFF.

J is TRBJ2-7 and V is TRBV14; D is uncertain. V was cut by 4 bases and J by 2 bases, with 15 bases left in between. The CDR3 covers 15 residues. In germline, CDR1 is SGHDN, CDR2 FVKESK. CDR3 sequence reads: CASSPDEALPYEQYF. In DNA form, the CDR3 reads TGTGCCAGCAGCCCCGATGAGGCCCTACCCTACGAGCAGTACTTC.

This chain uses TRBV30 with TRBJ1-4; TRBD1 agrees at 8 bases. CDR1 is GTSNPN and CDR2 is SVGIG in the germline V gene (reference sequence). V was clipped by 4 bases and J by 7 bases; unmatched bases: 8. The CDR3 consists of 14 residues. CDR3 protein: CAWTVTGEGEKLFF. The CDR3 DNA is TGTGCCTGGACCGTGACAGGGGAGGGTGAAAAACTGTTTTTT.

This clone occurred a few times. The chain recombines TRBV9 with TRBJ1-3; D is possibly TRBD1 (6 bases). Germline-derived CDR1 and CDR2 are SGDLS and YYNGEE. The CDR3 contains 15 residues. V was shortened by 4 bases and J by 0 bases, with 11 bases between the two germline ends. CDR3 sequence reads: CASSPDSRSGNTIYF. Written as DNA, the CDR3 is TGTGCCAGCAGCCCGGACAGCCGCTCTGGAAACACCATATATTTT.

V and J are TRBV2 and TRBJ1-2; D is unclear. There are 13 residues in the CDR3. Trimming removed 0 bases at V and 8 bases at J, with 10 bases between. Germline V gives CDR1 SNHLY, CDR2 FYNNEI. In nucleotides, the CDR3 is TGTGCCAGCAGTGAAGCGCGGGCGGAGGGCTACACCTTC. Encoded protein: CASSEARAEGYTF.

The genes are TRBV20-1 and TRBJ1-1; D is unclear. CDR1 DFQATT and CDR2 SNEGSKA come from the germline V gene (reference sequence). V was cut by 5 bases and J by 6 bases, with 10 bases left in between. The CDR3 is 11 amino acids. This CDR3 reads CSASRLAEAFF. The CDR3 coding sequence is TGCAGTGCTTCCAGACTTGCTGAAGCTTTCTTT.

The table lists this clone with a few counts. CDR3 bases: TGTGCCAGCAGCCCTCGGACAGAAACTGTCCACGAGCAGTACTTC. Protein sequence: CASSPRTETVHEQYF. The V call is TRBV7-8, the J call TRBJ2-7; perhaps TRBD1 as D (6 bases). V lost 5 bases, J lost 5 bases, and 19 bases lay in between. Germline V gene data show CDR1 as SGHVS and CDR2 as FQNEAQ. The CDR3 spans 15 residues.

This rearrangement joins TRBV25-1 to TRBJ1-2; tentatively, D is TRBD1 (5 bases). Trimming shortened V by 3 bases and J by 4 bases, and 9 bases separated the two germline ends. CDR1 MGHDK and CDR2 SYGVNS come from the germline V gene. CDR3 size: 13 residues. CDR3 loop: CASSETAFYGYTF. The CDR3 nucleotides read TGTGCCAGCAGTGAGACAGCGTTCTATGGCTACACCTTC.

The chain carries TRBV30 and TRBJ1-4; D is unresolved. Trimming took off 1 base at V and 1 base at J, with 10 bases between the two ends. Germline CDR1 reads GTSNPN; CDR2 reads SVGIG (reference sequence). The CDR3 is 15 amino acids. The CDR3 DNA follows: TGTGCCTGGAGTGAGGGTGGGAGAACTAATGAAAAACTGTTTTTT. As protein: CAWSEGGRTNEKLFF.